Below, 26 T cell receptor beta chains from the same sample are listed, as sequenced in a study of CD8 T cells in Susac syndrome. Random hexamers were used to reverse transcribe an amount of roughly 0.5 to 1 ug RNA. TCRdb used MiXCR to reprocess the immunoSEQ multiplex PCR reads, holding one entry per CDR3 protein. The table shows around 230,000 distinct CDR3 sequences, with around 96% occurring only once. Sequencing was performed on CD4+ T cells from PBMCs. The receptors shown here come from a human donor with multiple sclerosis.

The J gene is TRBJ2-3, the V gene TRBV2; TRBD2 might be the D (6 bases). Germline loops: CDR1 SNHLY, CDR2 FYNNEI. The CDR3 runs to 16 residues. The V gene lost 6 bases and the J gene lost 4 bases, with 20 bases spanning the gap. The CDR3 sequence: CASRDRGLGAPDTQYF. The CDR3 bases are TGTGCCAGCAGGGACCGGGGACTGGGAGCCCCAGATACGCAGTATTTT.

The chain carries TRBV12-3 or TRBV12-4 and TRBJ2-5; TRBD1 matches at 7 bases. V lost 6 bases, J lost 5 bases, and 9 bases stayed unmatched. The CDR3 consists of 14 residues. The CDR3 DNA reads TGTGCCAGCAGAGCACAGGGGCTTAGGGAGACCCAGTACTTC. Its translation: CASRAQGLRETQYF.

The rearrangement joins TRBV6-5 to TRBJ2-1; D not resolved. Germline V gene lookup returns CDR1 MNHEY and CDR2 SVGAGI. With 8 bases removed from V and 8 bases from J, the gap between germline ends came to 13 bases. The CDR3 length is 12 residues. CDR3 nucleotide sequence: TGTGCCAGCGGGCCCGATACCGATGAGCAGTTCTTC. Amino acid sequence: CASGPDTDEQFF.

In its sample, this clonotype was seen once. The V call is TRBV11-2, the J call TRBJ2-5; D ambiguous. CDR1 is SGHAT, CDR2 FQNNGV, per germline. CDR3 size: 16 residues. V dropped 5 bases and J dropped 2 bases, with 18 bases sitting between them. The CDR3 DNA is TGTGCCAGCAGCGTTTTAGGCCCGCTCCAACAAGAGACCCAGTACTTC. Protein: CASSVLGPLQQETQYF.

V and J are TRBV2 and TRBJ2-1; D unresolved. The germline gives CDR1 SNHLY, CDR2 FYNNEI. The CDR3 loop spans 13 amino acids. The V and J ends lost 3 bases and 6 bases respectively, with 9 bases between them. This chain's CDR3 is CASSEGRANEQFF. The CDR3 DNA reads TGTGCCAGCAGTGAGGGCCGGGCCAATGAGCAGTTCTTC.

This chain links TRBV5-6 with TRBJ2-7; D assignment may be TRBD1 or TRBD2 (5 bases each). The CDR3 loop spans 13 amino acids. V gave up 5 bases and J gave up 7 bases, with 16 bases separating them. Germline V gene sequence: CDR1 SGHDT, CDR2 YYEEEE. The CDR3: CASRSGTGMEQYF. The CDR3 bases are TGTGCCAGCAGATCCGGGACGGGAATGGAGCAGTACTTC.

The chain employs TRBV11-1 and TRBJ2-3; D possibly corresponds to TRBD2 (5 bases). This CDR3 region has 14 residues. Trimming cost V 3 bases and J 5 bases, with 12 bases left between them. The germline CDR1 and CDR2 sequences are SGHAT and FQDESV (reference sequence). The CDR3 nucleotides read TGTGCCAGCAGCTTCGGACTCTCGGGAGATACGCAGTATTTT. Residues: CASSFGLSGDTQYF.

V and J are TRBV27 and TRBJ2-3; D call uncertain. The CDR3 has 13 residues. Germline CDR1 MNHEY, CDR2 SMNVEV (reference sequence). The V end lost 3 bases, the J end lost 3 bases, and 7 bases lay between the germline ends. In DNA, the CDR3 is TGTGCCAGCAGTTTTTGGGGAACAGATACGCAGTATTTT. This sequence encodes CASSFWGTDTQYF.

The genes are TRBV3-1 and TRBJ1-1; D is unresolved. The CDR3 spans 14 residues. Germline V gene data show CDR1 as LGHDT and CDR2 as YNNKEL (reference sequence). V was cut by 3 bases and J by 0 bases, with 8 bases left in between. In DNA form, the CDR3 reads TGTGCCAGCAGCCAGCGTTCCCTGAACACTGAAGCTTTCTTT. Translated: CASSQRSLNTEAFF.

This chain joins TRBV6-1 and TRBJ1-1, with D perhaps matching TRBD1 (5 bases). CDR3 size: 13 residues. With 2 bases removed from V and 6 bases from J, the gap between germline ends came to 10 bases. Germline V gene lookup returns CDR1 MNHNS and CDR2 SASEGT. The DNA for the CDR3 is TGTGCCAGCAGTGAACGGGGGGGAGCTGAAGCTTTCTTT. It codes for CASSERGGAEAFF.

This clonotype has only a few counts. The chain carries TRBV30 and TRBJ2-5; 9 positions agree with TRBD2. In germline, CDR1 is GTSNPN, CDR2 SVGIG (reference sequence). The CDR3 is 15 residues long. The V gene end was trimmed by 3 bases and the J gene end by 2 bases; junction bases not matched to a gene: 7. Written as DNA, the CDR3 is TGTGCCTGGAGGGCGGGGCTAGCGGGACAAGAGACCCAGTACTTC. It translates to CAWRAGLAGQETQYF.

This clonotype was detected only a few times. The chain has TRBV29-1 and TRBJ2-7; maybe TRBD2 (5 bases). The CDR3 has 11 amino acids. V was pared by 7 bases and J by 2 bases, with 9 bases between. Per germline, CDR1 SQVTM and CDR2 ANQGSEA. The CDR3 DNA is TGCAGCGCCGAGGAGGCCTACGAGCAGTACTTC. Its protein product is CSAEEAYEQYF.

V usage is TRBV11-2 and J usage is TRBJ2-2; 10 bases map to TRBD2. Per germline, CDR1 SGHAT and CDR2 FQNNGV. The CDR3 is 16 amino acids. V shed 6 bases and J 5 bases; nucleotides not matched to a gene: 9. CDR3 bases: TGTGCCAGCAGGATACTAGCGGGACCCGGGACCGGGGAGCTGTTTTTT. Translated: CASRILAGPGTGELFF. Full variable domain (rest looked up from reference TRBV11-2 and TRBJ2-2): EAGVAQSPRYKIIEKRQSVAFWCNPISGHATLYWYQQILGQGPKLLIQFQNNGVVDDSQLPKDRFSAERLKGVDSTLKIQPAKLEDSAVYLCASRILAGPGTGELFFGEGSRLTVL.

This chain uses TRBV23-1 with TRBJ2-5; tentative D call: TRBD2 (5 bases). Being an ORF, TRBV23-1 has a function that is uncertain. The ends were cut back, 0 bases at V and 5 bases at J, with 16 bases in the middle. The CDR3 has 16 amino acids. Here the CDR3 DNA reads TGCGCCAGCAGTCAATCAGGGAGCGACCCTCACGAGACCCAGTACTTC. As protein: CASSQSGSDPHETQYF.

This clonotype was detected once. The chain is built from TRBV2 and TRBJ2-1; 9 bases are a match to TRBD2. V was clipped by 7 bases and J by 2 bases; unmatched bases: 9. CDR1 and CDR2 from the germline V gene are SNHLY and FYNNEI. The CDR3 has 16 amino acids. The CDR3 sequence: CASTPGLAAPYNEQFF. In nucleotides, the CDR3 is TGTGCCAGCACTCCGGGACTAGCTGCTCCCTACAATGAGCAGTTCTTC.

The V call is TRBV30, the J call TRBJ2-7; D unclear. V gave up 1 base and J gave up 1 base, with 5 bases separating them. The CDR3 is 12 amino acids. Per the germline V gene, CDR1 is GTSNPN and CDR2 is SVGIG (reference sequence). CDR3 coding DNA: TGTGCCTGGAGTGACTTATCCTACGAGCAGTACTTC. Its translation is CAWSDLSYEQYF. Full variable domain (remainder filled in from reference TRBV30 and TRBJ2-7): SQTIHQWPATLVQPVGSPLSLECTVEGTSNPNLYWYRQAAGRGLQLLFYSVGIGQISSEVPQNLSASRPQDRQFILSSKKLLLSDSGFYLCAWSDLSYEQYFGPGTRLTVT.

J is TRBJ1-2 and V is TRBV7-9; 7 bases are shared with TRBD1. The germline CDR1 and CDR2 sequences are SEHNR and FQNEAQ (reference sequence). The junction had 9 bases not matched to a gene; V was cut back by 5 bases and J by 6 bases. The CDR3 consists of 14 residues. The chain's CDR3 is CASSDRQGLDGYTF. The DNA of the CDR3 is TGTGCCAGCAGCGACCGACAGGGATTGGATGGCTACACCTTC.

J is TRBJ2-7 and V is TRBV14, with TRBD1 matching over 10 bases. CDR1 is SGHDN, CDR2 FVKESK, per germline. Unmatched junction bases numbered 5, after V lost 3 bases and J lost 3 bases. The CDR3 totals 15 residues. This CDR3 reads CASSHRTGGDYEQYF. The CDR3 DNA is TGTGCCAGCAGCCATCGGACAGGGGGAGACTACGAGCAGTACTTC.

This chain uses TRBV6-1 with TRBJ2-7; maybe TRBD2 (5 bases). From germline, CDR1 is MNHNS and CDR2 SASEGT. The CDR3 loop spans 16 amino acids. V lost 5 bases to trimming and J lost 4 bases, with 21 bases between them. CDR3 coding DNA: TGTGCCAGCAGTCCCCGGACGGACTTCATGCTATACGAGCAGTACTTC. Amino acids: CASSPRTDFMLYEQYF.

The chain recombines TRBV3-1 with TRBJ2-3; TRBD2 matches at 7 bases. The CDR3 covers 15 residues. The germline CDR1 and CDR2 sequences are LGHDT and YNNKEL (reference sequence). V lost 0 bases and J lost 3; bases outside the gene matches: 3. CDR3 DNA sequence: TGTGCCAGCAGCCAAGATGTTAGCGGGACAGATACGCAGTATTTT. This sequence encodes CASSQDVSGTDTQYF.

The chain combines TRBV29-1 with TRBJ2-7; TRBD1 might be the D (6 bases). Germline CDR1 is SQVTM and CDR2 is ANQGSEA. This CDR3 region has 14 residues. V dropped 3 bases and J dropped 2 bases, with 14 bases sitting between them. The CDR3 spells CSVDVDSEAYEQYF. The CDR3 nucleotides are TGCAGCGTTGATGTGGACAGCGAAGCCTACGAGCAGTACTTC.

This clonotype came up once. The V and J genes are TRBV7-2 and TRBJ2-3, with D maybe TRBD2 (7 bases). The CDR3 contains 15 residues. V was cut by 1 base and J by 4 bases, with 12 bases left in between. Germline CDR1 SGHTA, CDR2 FQGNSA. The CDR3 nucleotides read TGTGCCAGCAGCTTAGAAGGGGGGGCCGCAGATACGCAGTATTTT. As protein: CASSLEGGAADTQYF.

This sequence joins TRBV11-2 and TRBJ2-3; TRBD2 agrees at 8 bases. CDR3 size: 16 residues. Trimming took 4 bases from V and 10 from J; bases not matched to a gene: 16. CDR1 is SGHAT and CDR2 is FQNNGV in the germline V gene. CDR3 protein: CASSSSGREAPESQYF. The DNA for the CDR3 is TGTGCCAGCAGCTCCTCCGGGCGGGAGGCTCCGGAATCGCAGTATTTT.

This clonotype is a singleton in its sample. The rearrangement joins TRBV6-5 to TRBJ2-2; a weak D match, TRBD2 (5 bases). The germline V gene has CDR1 MNHEY and CDR2 SVGAGI. The V end was cut by 11 bases, the J end by 1 base, with 14 bases between. The CDR3 loop spans 14 amino acids. The CDR3 protein is CASRVVENTGELFF. CDR3 sequence (DNA): TGTGCCTCGCGGGTCGTCGAGAACACCGGGGAGCTGTTTTTT.

The chain's CDR3 is CSARAGGQETQYF. In DNA form, the CDR3 reads TGCAGTGCTAGAGCGGGGGGGCAGGAGACCCAGTACTTC. This chain uses TRBV20-1 with TRBJ2-5; TRBD2 matches 8 bases. This CDR3 is built from 13 residues. J gave up 5 bases and V 1 base, and 3 bases lay outside the gene matches. Germline CDR1 DFQATT, CDR2 SNEGSKA (reference sequence).

This sequence joins TRBV3-1 and TRBJ1-2, with D hard to call. Germline assignment: CDR1 LGHDT and CDR2 YNNKEL (reference sequence). Trimming shortened V by 4 bases and J by 8 bases, and 11 bases separated the two germline ends. This CDR3 spans 12 amino acids. The CDR3 DNA is TGTGCCAGCAGCCTCCCGGTTGGCGGCTACACCTTC. Residues: CASSLPVGGYTF. The full variable domain, rest sourced from reference TRBV3-1 and TRBJ1-2, is DTAVSQTPKYLVTQMGNDKSIKCEQNLGHDTMYWYKQDSKKFLKIMFSYNNKELIINETVPNRFSPKSPDKAHLNLHINSLELGDSAVYFCASSLPVGGYTFGSGTRLTVV.